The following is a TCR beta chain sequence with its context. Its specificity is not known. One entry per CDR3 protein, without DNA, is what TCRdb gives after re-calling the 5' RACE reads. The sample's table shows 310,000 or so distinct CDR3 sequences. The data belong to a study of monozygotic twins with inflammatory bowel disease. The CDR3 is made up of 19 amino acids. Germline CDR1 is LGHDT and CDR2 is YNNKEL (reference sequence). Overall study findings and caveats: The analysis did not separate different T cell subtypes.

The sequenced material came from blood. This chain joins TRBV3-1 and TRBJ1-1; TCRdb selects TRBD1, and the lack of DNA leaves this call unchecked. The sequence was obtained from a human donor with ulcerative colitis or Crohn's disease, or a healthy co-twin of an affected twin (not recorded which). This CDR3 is CASSQDPRGRVWVNTEAFF.